Listed below are T cell receptor beta chains from one sample, sequenced in a study of shared clonotypes between healthy human individuals. This table comes from immunoSEQ multiplex PCR, and its TCRdb copy is limited to in-frame clones, with some not included. The sample records more than 2 million clones, roughly 94% being singletons. Sequencing was performed on naive CD4+ T cells sorted from blood. The receptors shown here come from a man aged 18 to 30 in good health. Both conserved end residues are part of each CDR3. D genes are given only for firm matches. Expanded clones get a size class; other rows say once, few or many, or leave the size out.

>.|TRBV5-1|TRBJ2-3|TRBD2|15
CASSSLAGGTDTQYF
TGCGCCAGCAGCTCCTTAGCGGGGGGCACAGATACGCAGTATTTT
>.|TRBV19|TRBJ1-1|TRBD1|14
CASMPGQGASEAFF
TGTGCCAGTATGCCGGGACAGGGGGCGAGTGAAGCTTTCTTT
>.|TRBV15|TRBJ1-4|.|17
CATSRDSPGGGGEKLFF
TGTGCCACCAGCAGAGATAGCCCTGGAGGGGGAGGTGAAAAACTGTTTTTT
>.|TRBV5-1|TRBJ2-2|TRBD2|18
CASSSGTSGSVRAGELFF
TGCGCCAGCAGCTCGGGGACTAGCGGGAGTGTAAGGGCCGGGGAGCTGTTTTTT
>.|TRBV4-1|TRBJ2-7|TRBD1|17
CASSRTSGTGGLNEQYF
TGCGCCAGCAGCCGGACCTCCGGGACAGGGGGCTTGAACGAGCAGTACTTC
>.|TRBV11-2|TRBJ1-2|.|16
CASSPQGGKANYGYTF
TGTGCCAGCAGCCCGCAGGGCGGTAAAGCTAACTATGGCTACACCTTC
>.|TRBV28|TRBJ1-1|.|17
CASSLARQGLGLAEAFF
TGTGCCAGCAGTTTAGCGAGGCAGGGGCTCGGTCTTGCTGAAGCTTTCTTT
>.|TRBV29-1|TRBJ1-1|.|12
CSGQTGNTEAFF
TGCAGCGGTCAGACAGGGAACACTGAAGCTTTCTTT
>.|TRBV5-1|TRBJ2-1|TRBD2|15
CASSSSGTSNNEQFF
TGCGCCAGCAGCTCGTCCGGGACTAGCAACAATGAGCAGTTCTTC
>once|TRBV5-8|TRBJ2-1|TRBD2|15
CASTLGLAGGNEQFF
TGTGCCAGCACCTTGGGGCTAGCGGGTGGCAATGAGCAGTTCTTC
>.|TRBV28|TRBJ1-1|.|15
CASRPTWGMNTEAFF
TGTGCCAGCAGGCCTACCTGGGGGATGAACACTGAAGCTTTCTTT
>.|TRBV5-1|TRBJ2-1|TRBD2|17
CASSLGLAGGPSNEQFF
TGCGCCAGCAGCCTAGGACTAGCGGGAGGGCCGAGCAATGAGCAGTTCTTC
>.|TRBV18|TRBJ2-7|TRBD2|14
CASSPPSGTYEQYF
TGTGCCAGCTCACCACCTAGCGGGACCTACGAGCAGTACTTC
>once|TRBV27|TRBJ1-6|TRBD1|17
CASSSRPRTGWNSPLHF
TGTGCCAGCAGTTCGCGGCCGAGGACAGGGTGGAATTCACCCCTCCACTTT
>.|TRBV5-1|TRBJ2-7|.|12
CASSQSSYEQYF
TGCGCCAGCAGCCAAAGCTCCTACGAGCAGTACTTC
>.|TRBV5-1|TRBJ2-6|.|15
CASSLVVRGANVLTF
TGCGCCAGCAGCTTGGTTGTGAGGGGGGCCAACGTCCTGACTTTC
>.|TRBV10-2|TRBJ1-1|TRBD1|15
CASKDRGGLNTEAFF
TGCGCCAGCAAGGACAGGGGGGGATTGAACACTGAAGCTTTCTTT
>.|TRBV4-1|TRBJ1-5|.|15
CASSQDPQGNQPQHF
TGCGCCAGCAGCCAAGACCCCCAGGGTAATCAGCCCCAGCATTTT
>.|TRBV4-3|TRBJ1-6|.|16
CASSQDVRRVDSPLHF
TGCGCCAGCAGCCAAGATGTCAGGAGGGTGGATTCACCCCTCCACTTT
>.|TRBV6-6|TRBJ2-1|TRBD1|15
CASSYSPAGGTEQFF
TGTGCCAGCAGTTACTCGCCGGCAGGGGGCACTGAGCAGTTCTTC
>.|TRBV6-5|TRBJ1-1|TRBD1|14
CASSTDRGGTEAFF
TGTGCCAGCAGTACCGACAGGGGAGGCACTGAAGCTTTCTTT
>once|TRBV6-5|TRBJ2-5|TRBD2|16
CASSLGGGLAEETQYF
TGTGCCAGCAGTTTAGGTGGTGGGCTAGCGGAAGAGACCCAGTACTTC
>.|TRBV5-1|TRBJ2-3|.|14
CASSEERGADTQYF
TGCGCCAGCAGCGAGGAAAGAGGAGCAGATACGCAGTATTTT
>.|TRBV28|TRBJ2-6|.|13
CASRGAGANVLTF
TGTGCCAGCCGTGGGGCTGGGGCCAACGTCCTGACTTTC
>.|TRBV5-1|TRBJ2-7|.|14
CASSRDGTSYEQYF
TGCGCCAGCAGCAGGGACGGCACCTCCTACGAGCAGTACTTC
>.|TRBV6-5|TRBJ2-7|.|11
CASSTSVEQYF
.
>.|TRBV12-2|TRBJ1-6|.|16
CASRLLRFWDNSPLHF
TGTGCAAGTCGCTTACTACGGTTTTGGGATAATTCACCCCTCCACTTT
>.|TRBV18|TRBJ1-1|TRBD1|15
CASSPRDSLNTEAFF
TGTGCCAGCTCACCACGGGACAGCCTAAACACTGAAGCTTTCTTT
>.|TRBV7-2|TRBJ1-1|.|13
CASSLVAEAEAFF
TGTGCCAGCAGCTTAGTGGCGGAGGCTGAAGCTTTCTTT
>.|TRBV5-4|TRBJ2-7|TRBD2|15
CASSRGEREPYEQYF
TGTGCCAGCAGCCGGGGGGAGCGGGAGCCCTACGAGCAGTACTTC
>.|TRBV28|TRBJ1-2|.|16
CASSFPPKMAYYGYTF
TGTGCCAGCAGTTTCCCTCCTAAGATGGCGTACTATGGCTACACCTTC
>.|TRBV6-6|TRBJ2-7|TRBD1|15
CASTYGTGVAYEQYF
TGTGCCAGCACTTACGGGACAGGGGTCGCCTACGAGCAGTACTTC
>.|TRBV5-4|TRBJ2-3|TRBD2|14
CASSLSSGSNTQYF
TGTGCCAGCAGCTTGTCCAGCGGGAGTAATACGCAGTATTTT
>.|TRBV11-2|TRBJ2-2|.|14
CASSLGVNTGELFF
TGTGCCAGCAGCTTAGGAGTAAACACCGGGGAGCTGTTTTTT
>.|TRBV6-6|TRBJ1-1|.|16
CASSYSITRHSPEAFF
TGTGCCAGCAGTTATTCGATAACCCGTCACTCTCCTGAAGCTTTCTTT
>.|TRBV30|TRBJ1-6|.|15
CAWSLGQGMNSPLHF
TGTGCCTGGAGTTTGGGACAAGGGATGAATTCACCCCTCCACTTT
>.|TRBV7-6|TRBJ2-5|.|12
CASSLNQETQYF
TGTGCCAGCAGCTTAAACCAAGAGACCCAGTACTTC
>.|TRBV2|TRBJ1-2|.|12
CASSLQDYGYTF
TGTGCCAGCAGTCTCCAGGATTATGGCTACACCTTC
>once|TRBV5-5|TRBJ2-7|TRBD2|15
CASSPLGGRNSEQYF
TGTGCCAGCAGTCCGCTCGGCGGGAGGAATAGCGAGCAGTACTTC
>.|TRBV5-4|TRBJ1-6|.|15
CASSLPGPDNSPLHF
TGTGCCAGCAGCTTACCGGGACCTGATAATTCACCCCTCCACTTT
>.|TRBV28|TRBJ1-2|TRBD1|16
CASSLSGQDSNYGYTF
TGTGCCAGCAGTTTATCCGGACAGGATTCAAACTATGGCTACACCTTC
>.|TRBV5-1|TRBJ2-7|.|13
CASSLAGVNEQYF
TGCGCCAGCAGCTTGGCAGGGGTCAACGAGCAGTACTTC
>.|TRBV6-1|TRBJ2-2|.|13
CASSPPNTGELFF
TGTGCCAGCAGCCCGCCGAACACCGGGGAGCTGTTTTTT
>once|TRBV6-1|TRBJ1-2|.|12
CASSDNNYGYTF
TGTGCCAGCAGTGACAACAACTATGGCTACACCTTC
>.|TRBV5-1|TRBJ1-1|.|14
CASSPDRGNTEAFF
TGCGCCAGCAGCCCGGATAGGGGGAACACTGAAGCTTTCTTT
>.|TRBV29-1|TRBJ2-3|TRBD2|15
CSVVTSGGSTDTQYF
TGCAGCGTTGTTACTAGCGGGGGAAGCACAGATACGCAGTATTTT
>.|TRBV5-1|TRBJ2-7|.|16
CASSLSGVASSYEQYF
TGCGCCAGCAGCTTGTCGGGGGTTGCTTCCTCCTACGAGCAGTACTTC
>.|TRBV6-5|TRBJ1-1|.|11
CASRLGTEAFF
TGTGCCAGCAGGCTAGGAACTGAAGCTTTCTTT
>.|TRBV5-4|TRBJ2-1|.|13
CASSLTGYNEQFF
TGTGCCAGCAGCTTGACAGGCTACAATGAGCAGTTCTTC
>.|TRBV30|TRBJ1-6|.|12
CAWSLLGSPLHF
TGTGCCTGGAGTCTCCTGGGATCACCCCTCCACTTT
>.|TRBV5-1|TRBJ1-3|.|14
CASSFDRIGNTIYF
TGCGCCAGCAGCTTCGACAGGATCGGAAACACCATATATTTT
>.|TRBV30|TRBJ2-3|.|13
CAWRQSSTDTQYF
TGTGCCTGGAGACAGAGTAGCACAGATACGCAGTATTTT
>once|TRBV2|TRBJ1-5|TRBD1|15
CASREDRVSHQPQHF
TGTGCCAGCAGGGAGGACAGGGTCTCCCATCAGCCCCAGCATTTT
>once|TRBV18|TRBJ2-1|TRBD2|16
CASSSIAGGPHNEQFF
TGTGCCAGCTCTTCCATAGCGGGGGGGCCCCACAATGAGCAGTTCTTC
>once|TRBV7-6|TRBJ2-2|.|14
CASSLYWATGELFF
TGTGCCAGCAGCTTATACTGGGCCACCGGGGAGCTGTTTTTT
>.|TRBV30|TRBJ2-1|.|11
CAWSVLFEQFF
TGTGCCTGGAGTGTACTCTTCGAGCAGTTCTTC
>.|TRBV25-1|TRBJ2-7|TRBD2|16
CASSAMDGTSIREQYF
TGTGCCAGCAGTGCTATGGATGGGACTAGCATCAGGGAGCAGTACTTC
>.|TRBV5-1|TRBJ2-6|.|20
CASSLGGDGRSFSGANVLTF
TGCGCCAGCAGCTTGGGGGGCGACGGCAGGAGCTTCTCTGGGGCCAACGTCCTGACTTTC
>.|TRBV7-9|TRBJ1-1|.|15
CASSLMGPMNTEAFF
TGTGCCAGCAGCTTAATGGGACCCATGAACACTGAAGCTTTCTTT
>.|TRBV29-1|TRBJ1-2|TRBD1|12
CSGGTASNGYTF
TGCAGCGGGGGGACAGCCTCTAATGGCTACACCTTC